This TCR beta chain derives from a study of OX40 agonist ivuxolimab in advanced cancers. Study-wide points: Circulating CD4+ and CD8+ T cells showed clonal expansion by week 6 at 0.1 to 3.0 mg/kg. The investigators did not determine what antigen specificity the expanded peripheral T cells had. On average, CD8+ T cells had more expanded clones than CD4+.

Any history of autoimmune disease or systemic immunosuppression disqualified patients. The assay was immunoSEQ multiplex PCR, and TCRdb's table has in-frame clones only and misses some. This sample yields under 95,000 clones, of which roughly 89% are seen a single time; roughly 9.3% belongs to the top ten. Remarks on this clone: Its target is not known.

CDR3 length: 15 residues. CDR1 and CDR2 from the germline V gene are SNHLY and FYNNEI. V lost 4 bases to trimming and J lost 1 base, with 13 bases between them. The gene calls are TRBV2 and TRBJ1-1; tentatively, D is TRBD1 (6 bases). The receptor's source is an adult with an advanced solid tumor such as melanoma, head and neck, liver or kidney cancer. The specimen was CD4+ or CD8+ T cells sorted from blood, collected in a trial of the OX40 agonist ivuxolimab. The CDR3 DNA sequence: TGTGCCAGCAGTGCGACAGGTTATGAGAACACTGAAGCTTTCTTT. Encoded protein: CASSATGYENTEAFF. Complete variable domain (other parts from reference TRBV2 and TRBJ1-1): EPEVTQTPSHQVTQMGQEVILRCVPISNHLYFYWYRQILGQKVEFLVSFYNNEISEKSEIFDDQFSVERPDGSNFTLKIRSTKLEDSAMYFCASSATGYENTEAFFGQGTRLTVV.